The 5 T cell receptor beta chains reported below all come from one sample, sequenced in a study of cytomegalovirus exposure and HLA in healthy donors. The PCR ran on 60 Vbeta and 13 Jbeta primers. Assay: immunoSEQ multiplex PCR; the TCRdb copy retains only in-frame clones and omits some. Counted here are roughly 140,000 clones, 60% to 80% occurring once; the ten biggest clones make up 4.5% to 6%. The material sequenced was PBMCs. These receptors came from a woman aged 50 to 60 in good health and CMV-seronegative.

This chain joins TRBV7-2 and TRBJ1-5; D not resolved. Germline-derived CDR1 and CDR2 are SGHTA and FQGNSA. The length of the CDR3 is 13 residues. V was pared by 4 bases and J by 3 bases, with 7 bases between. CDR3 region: CASSSSSNQPQHF. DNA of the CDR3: TGTGCCAGCAGCTCCTCCTCCAATCAGCCCCAGCATTTT.

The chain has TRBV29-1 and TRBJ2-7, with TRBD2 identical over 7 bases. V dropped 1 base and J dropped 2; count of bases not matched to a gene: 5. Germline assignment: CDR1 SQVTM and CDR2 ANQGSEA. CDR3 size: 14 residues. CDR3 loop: CSVEGGGPPYEQYF. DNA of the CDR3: TGCAGCGTTGAAGGCGGGGGACCCCCCTACGAGCAGTACTTC.

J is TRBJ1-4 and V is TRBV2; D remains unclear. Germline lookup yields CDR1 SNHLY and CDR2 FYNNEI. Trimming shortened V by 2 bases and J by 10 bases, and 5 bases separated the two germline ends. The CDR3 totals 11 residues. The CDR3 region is CASSENGKLFF. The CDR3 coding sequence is TGTGCCAGCAGTGAAAACGGAAAACTGTTTTTT.

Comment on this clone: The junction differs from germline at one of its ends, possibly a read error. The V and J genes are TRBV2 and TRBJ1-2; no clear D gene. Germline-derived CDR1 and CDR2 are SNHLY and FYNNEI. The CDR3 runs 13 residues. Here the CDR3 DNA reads TGTGTCAGCAGTGTTCGGGAATTCTATGGCTACACCTTC. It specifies CVSSVREFYGYTF.

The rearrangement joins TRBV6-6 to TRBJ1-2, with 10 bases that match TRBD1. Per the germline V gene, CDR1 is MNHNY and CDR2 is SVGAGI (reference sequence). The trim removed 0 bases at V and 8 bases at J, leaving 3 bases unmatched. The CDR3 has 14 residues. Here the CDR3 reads CASSYSGQGRGYTF. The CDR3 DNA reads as TGTGCCAGCAGTTACTCGGGACAGGGGAGAGGCTACACCTTC.